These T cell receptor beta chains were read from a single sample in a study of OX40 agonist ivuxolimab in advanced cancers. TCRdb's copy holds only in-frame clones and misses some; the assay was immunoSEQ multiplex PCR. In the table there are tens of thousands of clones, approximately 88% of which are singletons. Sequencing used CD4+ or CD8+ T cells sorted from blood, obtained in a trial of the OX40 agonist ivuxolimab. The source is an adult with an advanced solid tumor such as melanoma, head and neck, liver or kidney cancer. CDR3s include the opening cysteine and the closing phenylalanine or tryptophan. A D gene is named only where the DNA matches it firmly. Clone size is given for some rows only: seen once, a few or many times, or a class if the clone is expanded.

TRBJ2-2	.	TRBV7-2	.	TGTGCCAGCAGCTTAGCGTCAGGTGGCACCGGGGAGCTGTTTTTT	CASSLASGGTGELFF
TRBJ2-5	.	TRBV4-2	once	TGTGCCAGCAGCGTCGGCGAGACTAAGCGGGAGACCCAGTACTTC	CASSVGETKRETQYF
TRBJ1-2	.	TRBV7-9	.	TGTGCCAGCAGCCTCTTCTCGTATGGCTACACCTTC	CASSLFSYGYTF
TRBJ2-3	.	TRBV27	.	TGTGCCAGCAGCCCACCGGCCGGGAGAGCTACAGATACGCAGTATTTT	CASSPPAGRATDTQYF
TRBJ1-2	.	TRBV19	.	TGTGCCAGTAGTCTTACAGTTAACTATGGCTACACCTTC	CASSLTVNYGYTF
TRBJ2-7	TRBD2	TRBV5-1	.	TGCGCCAGCAGCCCCCGGGGGGGGGCCACCTACGAGCAGTACTTC	CASSPRGGATYEQYF
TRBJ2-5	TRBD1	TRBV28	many	TGTGCCAGCAGTTTCAGGACAGGGGACGAGACCCAGTACTTC	CASSFRTGDETQYF
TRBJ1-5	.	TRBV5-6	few	TGTGCCAGCAGCTTAAATTCAGGGTTCCAGCCCCAGCATTTT	CASSLNSGFQPQHF
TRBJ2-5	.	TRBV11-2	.	TGTGCCAGCAGCTTAGCTGAGACCCAGTACTTC	CASSLAETQYF
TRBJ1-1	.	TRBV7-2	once	TGTGCCAGTCATCGGGGGGGCACTGAAGCTTTCTTT	CASHRGGTEAFF
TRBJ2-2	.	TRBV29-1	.	TGCAGCGTGCTTCCAGGAACCGGGGAGCTGTTTTTT	CSVLPGTGELFF
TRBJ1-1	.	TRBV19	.	TGTGCCAGTCTCCCGACGGGGAGGGGGATGAACACTGAAGCTTTCTTT	CASLPTGRGMNTEAFF
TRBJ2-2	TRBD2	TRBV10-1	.	TGCGCCAGCATGGTCCAGGGCCACCAGACTAGCGGGGACACGAACACCGGGGAGCTGTTTTTT	CASMVQGHQTSGDTNTGELFF
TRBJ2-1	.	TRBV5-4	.	TGTGCCAGCAGCCAGGGGCACAACAGCGCGGGCAATGAGCAGTTCTTC	CASSQGHNSAGNEQFF
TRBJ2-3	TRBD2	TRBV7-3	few	TGTGCCAGCAGCTCATCCTTAGCGGGAAACACGCAGTATTTT	CASSSSLAGNTQYF
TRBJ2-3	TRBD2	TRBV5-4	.	TGTGCCAGCAGCTCCCCCGGACTAGCGGGAGGGGCAGATACGCAGTATTTT	CASSSPGLAGGADTQYF
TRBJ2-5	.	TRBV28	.	TGTGCCAGCAGTCCCCAGGGGCGCGTGACCCAGTACTTC	CASSPQGRVTQYF
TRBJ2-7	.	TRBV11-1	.	TGTGCCAGCAGCCAGCCTAGCGCGTCCGAGCAGTACTTC	CASSQPSASEQYF
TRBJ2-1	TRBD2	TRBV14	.	TGTGCCAGCAGCCTAGCGGGAGGTTTACCCTACAATGAGCAGTTCTTC	CASSLAGGLPYNEQFF
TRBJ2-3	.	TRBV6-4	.	TGTGCCAGCAGTGACTCGAGTCTTGGCCTCACAGATACGCAGTATTTT	CASSDSSLGLTDTQYF
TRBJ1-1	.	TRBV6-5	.	TGTGCCAGCAGTTTCGCCCTGAACACTGAAGCTTTCTTT	CASSFALNTEAFF
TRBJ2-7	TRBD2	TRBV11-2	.	TGTGCCAGCAGCTTAGACACTAGCGGGGACATCTACGAGCAGTACTTC	CASSLDTSGDIYEQYF
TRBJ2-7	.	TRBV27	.	TGTGCCAGCAGTTCCGGACTGAGAGCATACGAGCAGTACTTC	CASSSGLRAYEQYF
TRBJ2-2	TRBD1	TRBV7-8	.	TGTGCCAGCAGCTTAATTAGGAACAGGGGCGCGGACGGGGAGCTGTTTTTT	CASSLIRNRGADGELFF
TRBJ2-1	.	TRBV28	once	TGTGCCAGCAGTTTCGAGGTGAGCTCCTACAATGAGCAGTTCTTC	CASSFEVSSYNEQFF
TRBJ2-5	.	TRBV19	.	TGTGCCAGTAGTAAGCAGGGGGGTCGGGAGACCCAGTACTTC	CASSKQGGRETQYF
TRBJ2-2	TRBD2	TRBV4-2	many	TGTGCCAGCGAAGCGGGAGAACTCCACACCGGGGAGCTGTTTTTT	CASEAGELHTGELFF
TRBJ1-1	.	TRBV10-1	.	TGCGCCAGCAGTGTGGATCAAACAAACACTGAAGCTTTCTTT	CASSVDQTNTEAFF
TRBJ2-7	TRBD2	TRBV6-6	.	TGTGCCAGCAGTCCTCCCTCAAGCGGGAGGCCCTACGAGCAGTACTTC	CASSPPSSGRPYEQYF
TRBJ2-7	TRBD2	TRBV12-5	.	TGTGCTAGTGAGACGACTAGCGGGGGAGCCTACGAGCAGTACTTC	CASETTSGGAYEQYF
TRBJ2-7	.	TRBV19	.	TGTGCCAGTAGTATAGGAGGCAGTCAGGGCGAGCAGTACTTC	CASSIGGSQGEQYF
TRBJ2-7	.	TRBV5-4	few	TGTGCCAGCAGCTTGTCAGGGGCCCACGAGCAGTACTTC	CASSLSGAHEQYF
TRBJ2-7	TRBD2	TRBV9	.	TGTGCCAGCAGCGTAGGAAGGCTAGCGGGCGAGCAGTACTTC	CASSVGRLAGEQYF
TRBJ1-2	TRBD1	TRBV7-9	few	TGTGCCAGCAGCTTGGGACAGGGTTTGACCTTC	CASSLGQGLTF
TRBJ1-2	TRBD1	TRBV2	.	TGTGCCAGCAGCCTAGACAGGGGGATGGGGTATGGCTACACCTTC	CASSLDRGMGYGYTF
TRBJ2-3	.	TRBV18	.	TGTGCCAGCTCACCACTCCAGAGCACAGATACGCAGTATTTT	CASSPLQSTDTQYF
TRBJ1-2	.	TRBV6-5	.	TGTGCCAGCAGTTACGGGGGGGCAAATGGCTACACCTTC	CASSYGGANGYTF
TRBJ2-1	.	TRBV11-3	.	TGTGCCAGCAGCCGTTTTTCAGGGGTCGATGAGCAGTTCTTC	CASSRFSGVDEQFF
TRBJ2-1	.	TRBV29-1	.	TGCAGCGTTTTGAAACGGGCCTCCTACAATGAGCAGTTCTTC	CSVLKRASYNEQFF
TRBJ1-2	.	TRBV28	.	TGTGCCAGCAGTTCTAGCCCCTCGGGCTATGGCTACACCTTC	CASSSSPSGYGYTF
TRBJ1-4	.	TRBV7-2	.	TGTGCCAGCAGCTTAGGGGCAGGGAAGAATGAAAAACTGTTTTTT	CASSLGAGKNEKLFF
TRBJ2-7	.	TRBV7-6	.	TGTGCCAGCAGCCCCATCCCGGGCGTGACCTCCTACGAGCAGTACTTC	CASSPIPGVTSYEQYF
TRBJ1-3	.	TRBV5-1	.	TGCGCCAGCAGCTTGAGCAGGGGCGACGGAAACACCATATATTTT	CASSLSRGDGNTIYF
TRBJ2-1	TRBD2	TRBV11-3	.	TGTGCCAGCAGCTTGACTAGCGGGGTAGCTAATGAGCAGTTCTTC	CASSLTSGVANEQFF
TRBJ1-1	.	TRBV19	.	TGTGCCAGCACTACACCGGACATAAACACTGAAGCTTTCTTT	CASTTPDINTEAFF
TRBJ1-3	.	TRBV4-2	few	TGTGCCAGCAGCGACCTTGGAAACACCATATATTTT	CASSDLGNTIYF
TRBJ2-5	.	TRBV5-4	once	TGTGCCAGCAGCTTGAAACTCGGGGGTGAGACCCAGTACTTC	CASSLKLGGETQYF
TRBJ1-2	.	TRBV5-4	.	TGTGCCAGCAGCTTGGGTCAATTGGACGGCTACACCTTC	CASSLGQLDGYTF
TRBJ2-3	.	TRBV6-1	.	TGTGCCACCTTCGCAGGGAAGTCGGATACGCAGTATTTT	CATFAGKSDTQYF
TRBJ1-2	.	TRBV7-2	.	TGTGCCAGCAGCTTAGCGGACGGTGTATATGGCTACACCTTC	CASSLADGVYGYTF
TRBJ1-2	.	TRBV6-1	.	TGTGCCAGCAGTGAAGCGCTCGGCAGGGGAGGAGGTAACTATGGCTACACCTTC	CASSEALGRGGGNYGYTF
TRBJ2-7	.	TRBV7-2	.	TGTGCCAGCCGTGCTCAGGGTACCTACGAGCAGTACTTC	CASRAQGTYEQYF
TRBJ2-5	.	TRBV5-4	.	TGTGCCAGCAGCTTGGCTTCCAGATCCGGGGAGACCCAGTACTTC	CASSLASRSGETQYF
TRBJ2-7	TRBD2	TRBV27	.	TGTGCCAGCAGTTTTATTAGCGGGAGTCGATACTACGAGCAGTACTTC	CASSFISGSRYYEQYF
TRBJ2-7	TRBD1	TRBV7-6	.	TGTGCCAGCAGCACGGGACAGGGGGTCGAGCAGTACTTC	CASSTGQGVEQYF
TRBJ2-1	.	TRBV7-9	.	TGTGCCAGCAGCTTAGACTTCGATGAGCAGTTCTTC	CASSLDFDEQFF
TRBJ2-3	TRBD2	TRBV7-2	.	TGTGCCAGCAGCCCCGCTTCTAGCGGATTAAGCACAGATACGCAGTATTTT	CASSPASSGLSTDTQYF